The 16 T cell receptor beta chains listed next were all sequenced from one sample in a study of cytomegalovirus exposure and HLA in healthy donors. Sequencing used immunoSEQ multiplex PCR; TCRdb keeps in-frame clones, though not all of them. The table has hundreds of thousands of clones, 75% to 90% seen once. The sequenced material came from PBMCs. Receptors were obtained from a woman younger than 45 in good health and CMV-seropositive.

The V gene is TRBV19, the J gene TRBJ1-3; D is perhaps TRBD1 (5 bases). The germline V and J ends were trimmed by 5 bases and 4 bases, with 9 bases remaining between them. The CDR3 is 13 amino acids. Germline V gene data show CDR1 as LNHDA and CDR2 as SQIVND (reference sequence). Here the CDR3 reads CASSPQVGNTIYF. The CDR3 DNA reads as TGTGCCAGTAGTCCACAGGTGGGAAACACCATATATTTT.

V and J are TRBV4-1 and TRBJ2-5; D is undetermined. The CDR3 is made up of 15 amino acids. V lost 0 bases and J 5 bases, leaving 13 bases between the germline ends. CDR1 MGHRA and CDR2 YSYEKL come from the germline V gene. The CDR3 reads CASSQDPTAWETQYF. The CDR3 DNA sequence: TGCGCCAGCAGCCAAGATCCCACAGCCTGGGAGACCCAGTACTTC.

The CDR3: CASSLGGRKTSTDTQYF. As DNA, the CDR3 is TGTGCCAGCAGCTTAGGGGGACGGAAAACTAGCACAGATACGCAGTATTTT. The chain uses TRBV5-6 and TRBJ2-3; possibly TRBD1 for D (6 bases). This CDR3 contains 17 residues. CDR1 is SGHDT, CDR2 YYEEEE, per germline. Trimming stripped 2 bases from V and 0 bases from J, with 16 bases between.

The rearrangement links TRBV5-1 to TRBJ1-1, with D possibly matching TRBD1 (6 bases). Per germline, CDR1 SGHRS and CDR2 YFSETQ. The CDR3 length is 13 residues. V gave up 4 bases and J gave up 9 bases, with 16 bases separating them. In DNA form, the CDR3 reads TGCGCCAGCAGCACCGGGGACAACCTGCAAGCTTTCTTT. It specifies CASSTGDNLQAFF.

This chain joins TRBV27 and TRBJ1-1; 12 bases map to TRBD1. CDR1 and CDR2 (germline): MNHEY, SMNVEV (reference sequence). The trim removed 5 bases at V and 6 bases at J, leaving 19 bases unmatched. CDR3 size: 19 residues. CDR3 bases: TGTGCCAGCAGTCTTGGGACAGGGGGCGCAAAAGGTACTGAGGCTGAAGCTTTCTTT. Amino acids: CASSLGTGGAKGTEAEAFF.

The chain recombines TRBV19 with TRBJ2-1; 10 positions match TRBD2. This CDR3 is built from 14 residues. J was trimmed by 7 bases and V by 8 bases; bases with no gene match: 8. Looked up from germline, CDR1 is LNHDA and CDR2 is SQIVND (reference sequence). The CDR3 loop is CASRTSGNTNEQFF. The CDR3 DNA sequence: TGTGCCAGTCGGACTAGCGGTAACACGAATGAGCAGTTCTTC. The variable domain in full, with the rest retrieved from reference TRBV19 and TRBJ2-1, is DGGITQSPKYLFRKEGQNVTLSCEQNLNHDAMYWYRQDPGQGLRLIYYSQIVNDFQKGDIAEGYSVSREKKESFPLTVTSAQKNPTAFYLCASRTSGNTNEQFFGPGTRLTVL.

This chain connects TRBV18 to TRBJ1-5; the D gene is possibly TRBD1 (6 bases). V lost 2 bases and J lost 5, with 13 bases in between. Germline V gene lookup returns CDR1 KGHSH and CDR2 LQKENI. The CDR3 runs 15 residues. The CDR3 loop is CASSPSRAGDQPQHF. The CDR3 DNA follows: TGTGCCAGCTCACCATCGAGGGCAGGGGATCAGCCCCAGCATTTT.

The CDR3 is CASSYDGESSYNEQFF. The CDR3 nucleotides read TGTGCCAGCAGTTACGATGGGGAGAGCTCCTACAATGAGCAGTTCTTC. V gene TRBV6-5 combines with J gene TRBJ2-1; tentatively, D is TRBD2 (5 bases). Looked up from germline, CDR1 is MNHEY and CDR2 is SVGAGI. V was shortened by 2 bases and J by 0 bases, with 11 bases between the two germline ends. CDR3 length: 16 amino acids.

The J gene is TRBJ2-1, the V gene TRBV2, with 10 bases aligning to TRBD1. Germline V gene lookup returns CDR1 SNHLY and CDR2 FYNNEI. The CDR3 is made up of 15 amino acids. The V segment lost 1 base and the J segment 8 bases; nucleotides outside the gene matches: 5. The CDR3 DNA sequence: TGTGCCAGCAGTGAAGAGCGGGGACAGGGGTATGAGCAGTTCTTC. It codes for CASSEERGQGYEQFF.

The CDR3 coding sequence is TGCGCCAGCAGCCGGTCCCCCGGGGAGGCCTACGAGCAGTACTTC. This codes for CASSRSPGEAYEQYF. This chain joins TRBV5-1 and TRBJ2-7; D is perhaps TRBD2 (6 bases). V was clipped by 4 bases and J by 2 bases, with 16 bases between them. Germline lookup yields CDR1 SGHRS and CDR2 YFSETQ. The CDR3 loop spans 15 amino acids.

The genes are TRBV19 and TRBJ1-1; D is unclear. Germline V CDR1 and CDR2: LNHDA, SQIVND (reference sequence). The CDR3 consists of 14 residues. Trimming removed 2 bases at V and 6 bases at J, with 13 bases between. This CDR3 is CASSISVGRAEAFF. The CDR3 DNA follows: TGTGCCAGTAGTATATCTGTAGGGAGGGCTGAAGCTTTCTTT.

The rearrangement links TRBV27 to TRBJ2-3; TRBD1 aligns across 10 bases. With 6 bases clipped from V and 3 bases from J, the junction kept 9 bases outside the gene matches. The length of the CDR3 is 16 residues. Germline CDR1 reads MNHEY; CDR2 reads SMNVEV (reference sequence). The CDR3 region has the DNA TGTGCCAGCAGGAGACAGGGGGCGCGTGGTACAGATACGCAGTATTTT. Translation gives CASRRQGARGTDTQYF.

This chain links TRBV6-1 with TRBJ1-1; D is unclear. Germline values: CDR1 MNHNS, CDR2 SASEGT. The V end was cut by 6 bases, the J end by 1 base, with 15 bases between. The CDR3 spans 15 residues. DNA of the CDR3: TGTGCCAGCAGCACTGTCGGGGTCCCGAACACTGAAGCTTTCTTT. Residues: CASSTVGVPNTEAFF.

The gene calls are TRBV5-1 and TRBJ2-1; 14 bases agree with TRBD2. Germline lookup yields CDR1 SGHRS and CDR2 YFSETQ. The CDR3 sequence is 17 residues long. Unmatched junction bases numbered 3, after V lost 3 bases and J lost 1 base. The CDR3 nucleotides are TGCGCCAGCAGCTGGGGACTAGCGGGAGCGTCCTACAATGAGCAGTTCTTC. Translation gives CASSWGLAGASYNEQFF.

This clone has a single count. The V and J genes are TRBV7-2 and TRBJ2-1, with 9 bases lining up with TRBD2. With 2 bases clipped from V and 8 bases from J, the junction kept 7 bases outside the gene matches. Germline loops: CDR1 SGHTA, CDR2 FQGNSA. The CDR3 is 15 residues long. In nucleotides, the CDR3 is TGTGCCAGCAGCTTACAAGGCGGGAGGGGGGATGAGCAGTTCTTC. Its translation is CASSLQGGRGDEQFF.

This chain uses TRBV7-9 with TRBJ1-2, with D possibly matching TRBD1 (6 bases). Germline V gives CDR1 SEHNR, CDR2 FQNEAQ (reference sequence). This CDR3 comprises 11 residues. V was clipped by 7 bases and J by 8 bases, with 11 bases between them. CDR3 bases: TGTGCCAGCACCACAGGGCACGGCTACACCTTC. Amino acid sequence: CASTTGHGYTF. The variable domain in full, with the rest retrieved from reference TRBV7-9 and TRBJ1-2, is DTGVSQNPRHKITKRGQNVTFRCDPISEHNRLYWYRQTLGQGPEFLTYFQNEAQLEKSRLLSDRFSAERPKGSFSTLEIQRTEQGDSAMYLCASTTGHGYTFGSGTRLTVV.